This T cell receptor (beta chain) was captured by sequencing in a study of blood T cell repertoires in COVID-19 (TCRdb year 2020). About the study as a whole: Collaborator samples came from the United States, Italy and Spain and covered acute and convalescent phases of COVID-19. The prospective study material was composed of cDNA or gDNA derived from T cells, B-cell-depleted T cells, or PBMCs. The dataset comprised deeply sampled blood TCRbeta repertoires from subjects exposed to, actively infected with, or recovered from COVID-19. The repertoires were released in a freely available public database meant as a resource for research on the immune response to SARS-CoV-2. The samples were drawn from the first 160 participants of the ongoing ImmuneRACE study and from 1,254 subjects provided by 6 global collaborators. A de-identified subject ID, COVID-19 status, age in years and sex were almost always included in the sample metadata. HLA class I and class II types, where available, came from metadata supplied by the sample provider rather than from assay-based typing.

General conclusions and limits of the study: The quantity of clinical and demographic metadata differed by source and by participant and was supplied without curation.

Worth noting for this clone: Its antigen specificity is not known. The sample holds no much larger clone one base away, and base qualities are not on file.

TCRbeta CDR3 regions were amplified from genomic DNA by means of the immunoSEQ Assay, a bias-controlled multiplex PCR. The original pipeline was this. Nucleated cell counts per sample were estimated from amplification of reference gene primers within the assay. Sequence reads were collapsed and filtered to measure the absolute abundance of every unique TCRbeta CDR3 rearrangement. For each sample, productive Simpson clonality was calculated as the square root of Simpson's diversity index over productive rearrangements. The table comes from immuneACCESS by way of TCRdb, which keeps in-frame sequences with V and J called. Part of the clones is missing from these tables; in studies checked, under half for an unresolved V gene and the rest for unknown reasons. The V and J calls and clone size were taken over from that table, and D and trimming were inferred from the DNA. Present in this sample are about 81,000 clones, roughly 82% of which were seen just once. The ten biggest clones cover around 7.2% of the sample.

Collaborating institutions collected whole blood in K2EDTA tubes following their own protocols. For TCRbeta analysis, collaborators shipped samples in one of three forms: frozen whole blood, isolated PBMCs, or DNA extracted from either of those sample types. From the cysteine through the phenylalanine, the CDR3 covers 16 amino acids. Only the CDR3 portion is preserved as DNA: 48 bases, with reading frame beginning at the first base. From a lookup of the germline V gene, CDR1 and CDR2 are SGHVS and FQNEAQ. V loses 5 bases at its end and J loses 7 bases; junction bases beyond the gene matches: 8. The material sequenced was peripheral blood. This TCR came from a human donor in a cohort sampled during active COVID-19. This receptor chain uses TRBV7-8 and TRBJ2-7, with 16 bases matching TRBD2. In nucleotides, the sequence is TGTGCCAGCAGCGCCGGGACTAGCGGGGGGGCGAGGGAGCAGTACTTC. Its translation reads: CASSAGTSGGAREQYF.